A selection of T cell receptor beta chains follows, all from one sample in a study of blood T cell repertoires in COVID-19. Sequenced by immunoSEQ multiplex PCR; TCRdb stores in-frame clones only, minus some. The sample has roughly 49,000 clones; about 70% are singletons. Sequencing was performed on peripheral blood. These receptors all come from a woman aged 70 to 79 with acute or convalescent COVID-19. The CDR3 runs from the conserved cysteine through the conserved F or W. Each record gives: CDR3 protein, CDR3 DNA, clone size, D gene, V gene, J gene. D genes are given only for firm matches. Size is stated for part of the rows, as once, few or many counts, or as a class when the clone is expanded.

CDR3aa: CASSLGQRNTGELFF
CDR3nt: TGCGCCAGCAGCTTGGGACAGAGGAACACCGGGGAGCTGTTTTTT
abundance: -
d_gene: -
v_gene: TRBV5-1
j_gene: TRBJ2-2

CDR3aa: CASSLFGTGGNQPQHF
CDR3nt: TGTGCCAGCAGTTTATTCGGAACAGGGGGTAATCAGCCCCAGCATTTT
abundance: -
d_gene: TRBD1
v_gene: TRBV27
j_gene: TRBJ1-5

CDR3aa: CASSAQLSGRSYEQYF
CDR3nt: TGTGCCAGCAGCGCCCAGCTTAGCGGGAGGTCCTACGAGCAGTACTTC
abundance: few
d_gene: TRBD2
v_gene: TRBV11-2
j_gene: TRBJ2-7

CDR3aa: CASSVAGGNQPQHF
CDR3nt: TGTGCCAGCAGCGTAGCAGGGGGCAATCAGCCCCAGCATTTT
abundance: -
d_gene: -
v_gene: TRBV9
j_gene: TRBJ1-5

CDR3aa: CASSPSAQREQYF
CDR3nt: TGTGCCAGCTCACCATCGGCTCAGAGGGAGCAGTACTTC
abundance: -
d_gene: -
v_gene: TRBV18
j_gene: TRBJ2-7

CDR3aa: CAWSVRGSGRAEQYF
CDR3nt: TGTGCCTGGAGTGTACGAGGTAGCGGGAGGGCCGAGCAGTACTTC
abundance: -
d_gene: TRBD2
v_gene: TRBV30
j_gene: TRBJ2-7

CDR3aa: CASSLGRSTGELFF
CDR3nt: TGTGCCAGCAGCTTAGGCAGGTCAACCGGGGAGCTGTTTTTT
abundance: -
d_gene: -
v_gene: TRBV7-9
j_gene: TRBJ2-2

CDR3aa: CASSPEQNTEAFF
CDR3nt: TGTGCCAGCTCACCAGAACAGAACACTGAAGCTTTCTTT
abundance: -
d_gene: -
v_gene: TRBV18
j_gene: TRBJ1-1

CDR3aa: CASSDYAGASSGGRDEQFF
CDR3nt: TGCGCCAGCAGTGACTATGCGGGGGCGAGTAGCGGGGGGAGGGATGAGCAGTTCTTC
abundance: -
d_gene: TRBD2
v_gene: TRBV10-2
j_gene: TRBJ2-1

CDR3aa: CAWATGWGEKLFF
CDR3nt: TGTGCCTGGGCGACAGGTTGGGGTGAAAAACTGTTTTTT
abundance: -
d_gene: -
v_gene: TRBV21-1
j_gene: TRBJ1-4

CDR3aa: CASSLRTGQNTGELFF
CDR3nt: TGTGCCAGCAGCTTGCGGACAGGGCAGAACACCGGGGAGCTGTTTTTT
abundance: -
d_gene: TRBD1
v_gene: TRBV5-5
j_gene: TRBJ2-2

CDR3aa: CASIGIGRGPLQETQYF
CDR3nt: TGTGCCAGCATAGGTATTGGGCGGGGGCCCCTCCAAGAGACCCAGTACTTC
abundance: -
d_gene: -
v_gene: TRBV7-8
j_gene: TRBJ2-5

CDR3aa: CASSSRSQGNEKLFF
CDR3nt: TGTGCCAGCAGCTCGCGGTCCCAGGGTAATGAAAAACTGTTTTTT
abundance: -
d_gene: -
v_gene: TRBV11-2
j_gene: TRBJ1-4

CDR3aa: CASSHHHEQYF
CDR3nt: TGTGCCAGCAGCCATCATCACGAGCAGTACTTC
abundance: -
d_gene: -
v_gene: TRBV14
j_gene: TRBJ2-7

CDR3aa: CASSQPDRANTEAFF
CDR3nt: TGTGCCAGCAGCCAACCAGACAGGGCGAACACTGAAGCTTTCTTT
abundance: -
d_gene: TRBD1
v_gene: TRBV3-1/TRBV3-2
j_gene: TRBJ1-1

CDR3aa: CASSLAHRVRPQHF
CDR3nt: TGTGCCAGCAGCTTAGCGCATCGGGTTAGGCCCCAGCATTTT
abundance: -
d_gene: -
v_gene: TRBV7-2
j_gene: TRBJ1-5

CDR3aa: CASTEAGRYNEQFF
CDR3nt: TGTGCCAGCACAGAAGCGGGGCGATACAATGAGCAGTTCTTC
abundance: -
d_gene: TRBD2
v_gene: TRBV28
j_gene: TRBJ2-1

CDR3aa: CASTGETQYF
CDR3nt: TGCGCCAGCACGGGAGAGACCCAGTACTTC
abundance: -
d_gene: -
v_gene: TRBV5-1
j_gene: TRBJ2-5

CDR3aa: CASSETSGGNTGELFF
CDR3nt: TGTGCCAGCAGTGAGACTAGCGGGGGCAACACCGGGGAGCTGTTTTTT
abundance: many
d_gene: TRBD2
v_gene: TRBV6-4
j_gene: TRBJ2-2

CDR3aa: CASSLQLQGNEQFF
CDR3nt: TGCGCCAGCAGCTTGCAGCTCCAGGGCAATGAGCAGTTCTTC
abundance: -
d_gene: -
v_gene: TRBV5-1
j_gene: TRBJ2-1

CDR3aa: CASSERRGHRNSNQPQHF
CDR3nt: TGTGCCAGCAGTGAACGAAGGGGTCACAGAAATAGCAATCAGCCCCAGCATTTT
abundance: -
d_gene: -
v_gene: TRBV2
j_gene: TRBJ1-5

CDR3aa: CASSRLAGDEDGELFF
CDR3nt: TGTGCCAGCAGTCGACTAGCGGGAGACGAAGACGGGGAGCTGTTTTTT
abundance: -
d_gene: TRBD2
v_gene: TRBV27
j_gene: TRBJ2-2

CDR3aa: CASSLALGQGNYEQYF
CDR3nt: TGTGCCAGCAGCTTAGCCCTGGGACAGGGGAACTACGAGCAGTACTTC
abundance: -
d_gene: TRBD1
v_gene: TRBV7-9
j_gene: TRBJ2-7

CDR3aa: CAAAGGRNQPQHF
CDR3nt: TGTGCCGCCGCGGGAGGGCGGAATCAGCCCCAGCATTTT
abundance: -
d_gene: -
v_gene: TRBV28
j_gene: TRBJ1-5

CDR3aa: CASSHGGRSYNEQFF
CDR3nt: TGTGCCAGCAGCCACGGAGGGAGGTCCTACAATGAGCAGTTCTTC
abundance: -
d_gene: -
v_gene: TRBV3-1/TRBV3-2
j_gene: TRBJ2-1

CDR3aa: CASSQETVNYGYTF
CDR3nt: TGTGCCAGCAGCCAAGAGACAGTTAACTATGGCTACACCTTC
abundance: medium-sized
d_gene: -
v_gene: TRBV3-1/TRBV3-2
j_gene: TRBJ1-2

CDR3aa: CASSPGQGGFEKLFF
CDR3nt: TGTGCCAGCTCACCGGGACAGGGGGGCTTCGAAAAACTGTTTTTT
abundance: -
d_gene: TRBD1
v_gene: TRBV18
j_gene: TRBJ1-4

CDR3aa: CAISENRDRGANTEAFF
CDR3nt: TGTGCCATCAGTGAGAACCGGGACAGGGGGGCAAACACTGAAGCTTTCTTT
abundance: -
d_gene: TRBD1
v_gene: TRBV10-3
j_gene: TRBJ1-1

CDR3aa: CASSLVWQGSTDTQYF
CDR3nt: TGTGCCAGCAGCTTAGTCTGGCAGGGGAGCACAGATACGCAGTATTTT
abundance: -
d_gene: -
v_gene: TRBV7-2
j_gene: TRBJ2-3

CDR3aa: CASSLGQSYEQYF
CDR3nt: TGTGCCAGCAGTTTAGGTCAGTCCTACGAGCAGTACTTC
abundance: many
d_gene: -
v_gene: TRBV12-3/TRBV12-4
j_gene: TRBJ2-7

CDR3aa: CASSSLRGLEAFF
CDR3nt: TGTGCCAGTAGTTCCTTAAGGGGTCTCGAAGCTTTCTTT
abundance: -
d_gene: -
v_gene: TRBV19
j_gene: TRBJ1-1

CDR3aa: CASKGGSGEKLFF
CDR3nt: TGTGCCAGCAAGGGAGGATCGGGGGAAAAACTGTTTTTT
abundance: many
d_gene: -
v_gene: TRBV12-3/TRBV12-4
j_gene: TRBJ1-4

CDR3aa: CASRGTGEETQYF
CDR3nt: TGTGCCAGCAGGGGGACAGGAGAAGAGACCCAGTACTTC
abundance: once
d_gene: TRBD1
v_gene: TRBV6-5
j_gene: TRBJ2-5

CDR3aa: CASSEKQFTEAFF
CDR3nt: TGTGCCAGCAGTGAAAAACAGTTCACTGAAGCTTTCTTT
abundance: -
d_gene: -
v_gene: TRBV6-1
j_gene: TRBJ1-1

CDR3aa: CASSEWTPNTGELFF
CDR3nt: TGTGCCAGCAGTGAATGGACACCGAACACCGGGGAGCTGTTTTTT
abundance: few
d_gene: -
v_gene: TRBV6-1
j_gene: TRBJ2-2

CDR3aa: CASSTSDRGAREKLFF
CDR3nt: TGTGCCAGTAGTACATCAGACAGGGGCGCGCGGGAAAAACTGTTTTTT
abundance: -
d_gene: TRBD1
v_gene: TRBV19
j_gene: TRBJ1-4

CDR3aa: CASSVATGLSYEQYF
CDR3nt: TGTGCCAGCAGCGTCGCAACGGGACTCTCCTACGAGCAGTACTTC
abundance: -
d_gene: -
v_gene: TRBV7-2
j_gene: TRBJ2-7

CDR3aa: CASSDAAGGLYEQYF
CDR3nt: TGTGCCAGCAGTGACGCGGCAGGGGGACTCTACGAGCAGTACTTC
abundance: -
d_gene: -
v_gene: TRBV6-1
j_gene: TRBJ2-7

CDR3aa: CASSQMRSGLAGTSYQETQYF
CDR3nt: TGTGCCAGCAGCCAGATGAGGAGCGGGTTAGCGGGGACCTCGTACCAAGAGACCCAGTACTTC
abundance: -
d_gene: TRBD2
v_gene: TRBV3-1/TRBV3-2
j_gene: TRBJ2-5

CDR3aa: CASSTRLADRETQYF
CDR3nt: TGTGCCAGCAGCACCCGACTAGCGGATAGAGAGACCCAGTACTTC
abundance: -
d_gene: TRBD2
v_gene: TRBV5-4
j_gene: TRBJ2-5

CDR3aa: CASRGLAGGPTGELFF
CDR3nt: TGTGCCAGCAGAGGACTAGCGGGAGGGCCAACCGGGGAGCTGTTTTTT
abundance: once
d_gene: TRBD2
v_gene: TRBV6-6
j_gene: TRBJ2-2

CDR3aa: CASSPGTGGTEAFF
CDR3nt: TGTGCCAGCTCCCCCGGGACAGGGGGCACTGAAGCTTTCTTT
abundance: -
d_gene: TRBD1
v_gene: TRBV18
j_gene: TRBJ1-1

CDR3aa: CASSSTGTGNTIYF
CDR3nt: TGTGCCAGCAGCTCTACAGGGACTGGAAACACCATATATTTT
abundance: -
d_gene: -
v_gene: TRBV11-2
j_gene: TRBJ1-3

CDR3aa: CASSLTSIGSGELFF
CDR3nt: TGTGCCAGCAGCCTCACTAGCATCGGATCCGGGGAGCTGTTTTTT
abundance: once
d_gene: -
v_gene: TRBV5-6
j_gene: TRBJ2-2

CDR3aa: CASSPMEGVLYGYTF
CDR3nt: TGTGCCAGCAGCCCGATGGAGGGAGTCCTCTATGGCTACACCTTC
abundance: once
d_gene: -
v_gene: TRBV6-2/TRBV6-3
j_gene: TRBJ1-2

CDR3aa: CASSQASGTAGNTIYF
CDR3nt: TGTGCCAGCAGCCAGGCTAGCGGGACTGCTGGAAACACCATATATTTT
abundance: -
d_gene: -
v_gene: TRBV3-1/TRBV3-2
j_gene: TRBJ1-3

CDR3aa: CASSRGLAGEFEQFF
CDR3nt: TGTGCCAGTAGTCGGGGACTAGCGGGAGAATTTGAGCAGTTCTTC
abundance: -
d_gene: TRBD2
v_gene: TRBV19
j_gene: TRBJ2-1

CDR3aa: CASSLGVLEQGAGGYTF
CDR3nt: TGTGCCAGCAGCTTAGGTGTTTTGGAACAGGGGGCCGGCGGCTACACCTTC
abundance: few
d_gene: TRBD1
v_gene: TRBV13
j_gene: TRBJ1-2

CDR3aa: CASSLLAGGGTQYF
CDR3nt: TGTGCCAGCAGCCTACTAGCGGGGGGGGGTACGCAGTATTTT
abundance: -
d_gene: TRBD2
v_gene: TRBV7-2
j_gene: TRBJ2-3

CDR3aa: CASSQELQGAVTEAFF
CDR3nt: TGCGCCAGCAGCCAAGAATTACAGGGGGCCGTCACTGAAGCTTTCTTT
abundance: -
d_gene: TRBD1
v_gene: TRBV4-3
j_gene: TRBJ1-1

CDR3aa: CASSRTGQHEQYF
CDR3nt: TGTGCCAGCAGCCGGACAGGGCAACACGAGCAGTACTTC
abundance: -
d_gene: -
v_gene: TRBV21-1
j_gene: TRBJ2-7

CDR3aa: CASSRDGGVYEQYF
CDR3nt: TGTGCCAGCAGCCGGGACGGAGGGGTCTACGAGCAGTACTTC
abundance: -
d_gene: -
v_gene: TRBV6-5
j_gene: TRBJ2-7

CDR3aa: CASSTGMREERCIQYF
CDR3nt: TGTGCCAGCAGCACCGGTATGAGGGAGGAAAGGTGCATTCAGTACTTC
abundance: -
d_gene: -
v_gene: TRBV21-1
j_gene: TRBJ2-4

CDR3aa: CASSQEGRGVQETQYF
CDR3nt: TGTGCCAGCAGCCAAGAGGGGCGGGGGGTCCAAGAGACCCAGTACTTC
abundance: few
d_gene: TRBD2
v_gene: TRBV3-1/TRBV3-2
j_gene: TRBJ2-5